The entry below describes one T cell receptor (beta chain). This entry comes from a study of shared clonotypes between healthy human individuals. The CDR3 covers 14 residues. CDR1 and CDR2 from the germline V gene are MDHEN and SYDVKM. Deletions cut 6 bases from V and 5 bases from J, with 16 bases between. Profiled with immunoSEQ multiplex PCR; TCRdb holds only in-frame clones, not every one. Among about 1.5 million clones, approximately 98% were seen once, and the ten largest hold roughly 0.4%. This sequence joins TRBV28 and TRBJ1-2; no clear D gene. Sample: naive CD4+ T cells sorted from blood. Subset defined: CD45RA+ positively selected. This sequence was found in a man aged 25-45 years in good health. The CDR3 DNA reads as TGTGCCAGCAGCCGTCTCGTCATGGGTTATGGCTACACCTTC. Translation: CASSRLVMGYGYTF.